The 2 T cell receptor beta chains listed next were all sequenced from one sample in a study of molecular identifiers for immune sequencing clone quantification. TCRdb ran MiXCR on the PCR reads and lists one entry per CDR3 protein. The table shows some 590,000 distinct CDR3 sequences, with 25% occurring only once. Material: naive CD8+ T cells from blood, with Jurkat cell RNA spiked in. As for subset: FACS-sorted CD8+CD4-CCR7+CD45RA+ naive T cells. These receptors originate from a human donor in good health. Some libraries in this study had Jurkat cell RNA spiked in.

Turning to this clonotype: The CDR3 end shows no conserved phenylalanine or tryptophan, and so a read error is likely. The genes are TRBV7-3 and TRBJ1-2; D is uncertain. With 5 bases removed from V and 5 bases from J, the gap between germline ends came to 15 bases. Germline V CDR1 and CDR2: SGHTA, FQGTGA. This CDR3 has 14 residues. In DNA form, the CDR3 reads TGTGCCAGCAGCCCGGACGGAGGCCCTTATGGCTACACCTTG. It specifies CASSPDGGPYGYTL.

This clonotype was seen many times. This rearrangement joins TRBV2 to TRBJ2-7, with 7 positions matching TRBD2. The J segment lost 3 bases and the V segment lost 6 bases, leaving 11 bases of the junction unmatched. CDR3 length: 15 residues. Per the germline V gene, CDR1 is SNHLY and CDR2 is FYNNEI. The CDR3 sequence is CASSPRAGPNYEQYF. In DNA form, the CDR3 reads TGTGCCAGCAGCCCAAGAGCGGGGCCGAACTACGAGCAGTACTTC.